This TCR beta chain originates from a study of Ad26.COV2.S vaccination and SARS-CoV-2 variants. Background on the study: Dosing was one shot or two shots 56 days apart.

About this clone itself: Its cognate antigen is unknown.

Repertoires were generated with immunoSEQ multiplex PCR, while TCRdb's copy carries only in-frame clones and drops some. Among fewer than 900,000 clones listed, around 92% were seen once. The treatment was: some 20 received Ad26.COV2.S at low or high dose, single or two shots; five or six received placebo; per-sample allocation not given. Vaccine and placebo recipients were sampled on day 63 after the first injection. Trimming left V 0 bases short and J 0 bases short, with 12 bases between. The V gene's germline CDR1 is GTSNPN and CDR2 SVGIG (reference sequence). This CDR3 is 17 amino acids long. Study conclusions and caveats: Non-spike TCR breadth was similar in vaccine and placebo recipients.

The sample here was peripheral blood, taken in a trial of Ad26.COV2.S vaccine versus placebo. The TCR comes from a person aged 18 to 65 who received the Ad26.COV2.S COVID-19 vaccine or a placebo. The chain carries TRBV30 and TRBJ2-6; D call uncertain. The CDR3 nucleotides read TGTGCCTGGAGTGTGAGGAGACCATACTCTGGGGCCAACGTCCTGACTTTC. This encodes CAWSVRRPYSGANVLTF. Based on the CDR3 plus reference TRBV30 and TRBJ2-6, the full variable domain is SQTIHQWPATLVQPVGSPLSLECTVEGTSNPNLYWYRQAAGRGLQLLFYSVGIGQISSEVPQNLSASRPQDRQFILSSKKLLLSDSGFYLCAWSVRRPYSGANVLTFGAGSRLTVL.